This T cell receptor beta chain was sequenced during a study of control samples from healthy donors and cancer patients (dated by TCRdb to 2020 to 2021). Turning to this clone: Its antigen target is currently unknown. No base quality information exists; no much larger clone differs at one position.

Including the terminal cysteine and phenylalanine, the CDR3 comprises 12 residues. The only DNA kept is the CDR3, 36 bases in frame from the first base. CDR1 is given as SQVTM and CDR2 as ANQGSEA, both from the germline V gene. Trimming at the junction amounts to 0 bases on V and 4 bases on J, and the germline ends lie 6 bases apart. The method was the immunoSEQ multiplex PCR assay. Here the immuneACCESS table is served through TCRdb, limited to in-frame sequences with V and J called. Missing clones are a known gap in these copies; in checked studies unresolved V genes cover under half, and the rest lacks a known reason. This sample has about 160,000 clones in its table, and roughly 94% of those were observed once. The top ten constitute around 15% of the sample.

The clonotype originates from a man aged 55 to 70 with colorectal cancer. Sequencing was done on a sample of PBMCs. The chain employs TRBV29-1 and TRBJ1-2, with no reliable assignment of the D segment. The CDR3 reads CSVEDGSYGYTF. The base sequence is TGCAGCGTTGAAGACGGCAGCTATGGCTACACCTTC. Outside the CDR3, residues come from the reference TRBV29-1 and TRBJ1-2 proteins, so the full variable domain is: SAVISQKPSRDICQRGTSLTIQCQVDSQVTMMFWYRQQPGQSLTLIATANQGSEATYESGFVIDKFPISRPNLTFSTLTVSNMSPEDSSIYLCSVEDGSYGYTFGSGTRLTVV.